The 30 T cell receptor beta chains below were found in one sample sequenced in a study of radiation and T cells in renal cell carcinoma. Sequencing was performed with immunoSEQ multiplex PCR; in TCRdb, only in-frame clones are kept and a portion is missing. Among roughly 160,000 clones listed, around 89% were seen once. Time point specified: blood 4 weeks post-SBRT, at nephrectomy. Treatment noted: 15 Gy SBRT to primary tumor, nephrectomy 4 weeks later. The sample in question was blood, obtained from a patient whose treatment included radiotherapy and nephrectomy. The receptors stem from a woman between 45 and 60 years old with renal cell carcinoma.

The rearrangement links TRBV5-1 to TRBJ1-2; D gene unclear. CDR3 length: 14 residues. V shed 0 bases and J shed 4 bases, with 10 bases lying between them. Germline V gene sequence: CDR1 SGHRS, CDR2 YFSETQ. The CDR3 region is CASSLESGVYGYTF. CDR3 sequence (DNA): TGCGCCAGCAGCTTGGAGTCGGGAGTCTATGGCTACACCTTC.

The chain employs TRBV11-3 and TRBJ2-1; D tentatively fits TRBD1 or TRBD2 (5 bases each). The CDR3 is 12 amino acids. V was clipped by 1 base and J by 8 bases, with 6 bases between them. Looked up from germline, CDR1 is SGHNT and CDR2 is YENEEA. The CDR3 sequence: CASSLVGDEQFF. CDR3 in DNA: TGTGCCAGCAGCTTAGTGGGGGATGAGCAGTTCTTC.

The chain combines TRBV6-5 with TRBJ1-1; the match to TRBD1 covers 7 bases. Germline V gene sequence: CDR1 MNHEY, CDR2 SVGAGI. The V gene end was trimmed by 4 bases and the J gene end by 1 base; junction bases not matched to a gene: 9. The CDR3 loop spans 16 amino acids. The CDR3 protein is CASSLLDRFENTEAFF. In nucleotides, the CDR3 is TGTGCCAGCAGTTTATTGGACAGGTTCGAGAACACTGAAGCTTTCTTT.

The chain carries TRBV9 and TRBJ2-1; 8 bases line up with TRBD1. This CDR3 contains 18 residues. Trimming cost V 4 bases and J 6 bases; bases outside gene matches: 18. Per germline, CDR1 SGDLS and CDR2 YYNGEE. The CDR3 region is CASSPALLGGQGVNEQFF. Here the CDR3 DNA reads TGTGCCAGCAGCCCCGCTCTTTTAGGTGGACAGGGAGTCAATGAGCAGTTCTTC.

This sequence joins TRBV9 and TRBJ1-5; D is undetermined. Germline CDR1 reads SGDLS; CDR2 reads YYNGEE. The CDR3 covers 14 residues. Trimming left V 2 bases short and J 4 bases short, with 10 bases between. DNA of the CDR3: TGTGCCAGCAGCGTCGATGGAAGGAATCAGCCCCAGCATTTT. Protein sequence: CASSVDGRNQPQHF.

The V and J genes are TRBV5-5 and TRBJ2-5, with 8 bases lining up with TRBD1. The V gene end was trimmed by 4 bases and the J gene end by 3 bases; junction bases not matched to a gene: 8. The CDR3 has 15 residues. Germline V gives CDR1 SGHKS, CDR2 YYEKEE (reference sequence). CDR3 residues: CASSPQTGVEETQYF. CDR3 nucleotides: TGTGCCAGCAGCCCTCAGACAGGGGTGGAAGAGACCCAGTACTTC.

This clone appeared a few times. The V gene is TRBV10-3, the J gene TRBJ1-1; D not certain. Germline lookup yields CDR1 ENHRY and CDR2 SYGVKD. With 3 bases removed from V and 1 base from J, the gap between germline ends came to 6 bases. The CDR3 spans 13 residues. DNA of the CDR3: TGTGCCATCAGTGACTCGGGGAACACTGAAGCTTTCTTT. Translated: CAISDSGNTEAFF.

The V call is TRBV6-5, the J call TRBJ2-5; 13 nucleotides align to TRBD2. The V gene end was trimmed by 4 bases and the J gene end by 5 bases; junction bases not matched to a gene: 4. The CDR3 spans 15 residues. Germline assignment: CDR1 MNHEY and CDR2 SVGAGI. The CDR3 DNA is TGTGCCAGCAGTTCAGGGACTAGCGGGGCGGAGACCCAGTACTTC. It specifies CASSSGTSGAETQYF.

The chain has TRBV4-1 and TRBJ1-4; 9 bases are shared with TRBD1. Germline CDR1 is MGHRA and CDR2 is YSYEKL. The CDR3 runs 15 residues. V lost 3 bases and J lost 6; bases outside the gene matches: 5. This CDR3 reads CASSHRDREDEKLFF. CDR3 sequence (DNA): TGCGCCAGCAGCCACAGGGACAGGGAGGATGAAAAACTGTTTTTT.

The chain uses TRBV7-2 and TRBJ2-7, with D perhaps being TRBD1 or TRBD2 (5 bases each). The CDR3 has 15 amino acids. Germline V gene lookup returns CDR1 SGHTA and CDR2 FQGNSA. With 3 bases removed from V and 5 bases from J, the gap between germline ends came to 17 bases. In DNA form, the CDR3 reads TGTGCCAGCAGCTTTCGGGGCGCGTCTGGGAACGAGCAGTACTTC. This translates into CASSFRGASGNEQYF.

The rearrangement uses TRBV5-1 and TRBJ1-5; D unclear. Trimming shortened V by 4 bases and J by 3 bases, and 14 bases separated the two germline ends. This CDR3 contains 15 residues. CDR1 is SGHRS, CDR2 YFSETQ, per germline. CDR3 DNA sequence: TGCGCCAGCAGCCCGGAACCGCGGCCCAATCAGCCCCAGCATTTT. Its protein product is CASSPEPRPNQPQHF.

The chain joins TRBV19 to TRBJ2-1; D is tentatively TRBD1 or TRBD2 (6 bases each). V lost 0 bases to trimming and J lost 9 bases, with 18 bases between them. The V gene's germline CDR1 is LNHDA and CDR2 SQIVND (reference sequence). The CDR3 contains 16 residues. The chain's CDR3 is CASSIDGAGQNSEQFF. CDR3 DNA: TGTGCCAGTAGTATAGATGGGGCGGGACAAAATTCTGAGCAGTTCTTC.

This clone was seen a single time. The chain links TRBV10-1 to TRBJ2-3; no clear D gene. The V gene's germline CDR1 is WNHNN and CDR2 SYGVQD (reference sequence). This CDR3 region has 15 residues. V dropped 2 bases and J dropped 7 bases, with 16 bases sitting between them. In DNA form, the CDR3 reads TGCGCCAGCAGTGAGAATAAATGGAGCGCAAATACGCAGTATTTT. Translating it yields CASSENKWSANTQYF.

V usage is TRBV6-1 and J usage is TRBJ1-1; D remains unclear. Germline CDR1 is MNHNS and CDR2 is SASEGT. The length of the CDR3 is 14 residues. The V end was cut by 11 bases, the J end by 3 bases, with 19 bases between. CDR3 residues: CACLIDGLDTEAFF. The CDR3 DNA reads TGTGCCTGCCTCATCGATGGTTTGGACACTGAAGCTTTCTTT.

The J gene is TRBJ2-6, the V gene TRBV6-7, with D maybe TRBD1 (5 bases). TRBV6-7 has ORF status, its function being uncertain. There are 19 residues in the CDR3. V gave up 7 bases and J gave up 1 base, with 23 bases separating them. The CDR3 sequence: CASTNGAGNFYSGANVLTF. The CDR3 DNA reads as TGTGCCAGCACCAACGGAGCAGGGAACTTCTATTCTGGGGCCAACGTCCTGACTTTC.

About this clone: Additional DNA sequences in this sample encode the identical CDR3. The V and J genes are TRBV7-8 and TRBJ1-5; D remains ambiguous. Trimming took off 1 base at V and 10 bases at J, with 8 bases between the two ends. Germline-derived CDR1 and CDR2 are SGHVS and FQNEAQ. CDR3 length: 12 amino acids. The CDR3 DNA reads as TGTGCCAGCAGCTTAGACAGAGGACCCCAGCATTTT. It specifies CASSLDRGPQHF.

This sequence joins TRBV13 and TRBJ1-6; tentative D call: TRBD1 (5 bases). CDR1 and CDR2 (germline): PRHDT, FYEKMQ (reference sequence). V gave up 8 bases and J gave up 4 bases, with 9 bases separating them. This CDR3 comprises 13 residues. The CDR3 is CASHGAYNSPLHF. The CDR3 nucleotides read TGTGCCAGCCACGGGGCATATAATTCACCCCTCCACTTT.

The chain carries TRBV9 and TRBJ2-1; TRBD1 agrees at 9 bases. Germline V gene sequence: CDR1 SGDLS, CDR2 YYNGEE. J lost 10 bases, V lost 1 base, and 9 bases had no gene match. This CDR3 has 15 residues. The CDR3 is CASSVSGQGLREQFF. The CDR3, as DNA: TGTGCCAGCAGCGTATCGGGACAGGGTCTTCGCGAGCAGTTCTTC. Using reference TRBV9 and TRBJ2-1 for the parts outside the CDR3, the full variable domain is DSGVTQTPKHLITATGQRVTLRCSPRSGDLSVYWYQQSLDQGLQFLIQYYNGEERAKGNILERFSAQQFPDLHSELNLSSLELGDSALYFCASSVSGQGLREQFFGPGTRLTVL.

The chain carries TRBV10-2 and TRBJ2-7; D remains ambiguous. This CDR3 comprises 14 residues. V dropped 0 bases and J dropped 9 bases, with 15 bases sitting between them. From germline, CDR1 is WSHSY and CDR2 SAAADI. The CDR3 reads CASSESTLTWGQYF. The CDR3 bases are TGCGCCAGCAGTGAGTCCACCCTTACTTGGGGGCAGTACTTC.

This chain uses TRBV19 with TRBJ2-1, with no clear D. Germline loops: CDR1 LNHDA, CDR2 SQIVND (reference sequence). Between the trimmed V and J ends, which lost 5 bases and 5 bases, there was a span of 10 bases. This CDR3 is built from 13 residues. CDR3 sequence (DNA): TGTGCCAGTAGTGTCCTCCTAAACAATGAGCAGTTCTTC. Translated, it gives CASSVLLNNEQFF. Complete variable domain (other parts from reference TRBV19 and TRBJ2-1): DGGITQSPKYLFRKEGQNVTLSCEQNLNHDAMYWYRQDPGQGLRLIYYSQIVNDFQKGDIAEGYSVSREKKESFPLTVTSAQKNPTAFYLCASSVLLNNEQFFGPGTRLTVL.

The chain joins TRBV2 to TRBJ2-7, with no clear D. CDR1 and CDR2 (germline): SNHLY, FYNNEI. Trimming took 6 bases from V and 2 from J, leaving 17 bases between them. The CDR3 extends over 15 amino acids. The CDR3 DNA follows: TGTGCCAGCAGGTTCTCGGCAGAGAGGCCCTACGAGCAGTACTTC. Its translation is CASRFSAERPYEQYF.

DNA for the CDR3: TGTGCCAGCAGCCCTCTGGGGGGCGGGACTGAAGCTTTCTTT. It translates to CASSPLGGGTEAFF. The chain couples TRBV14 to TRBJ1-1; TRBD1 might be the D (6 bases). This CDR3 contains 14 residues. Germline V gene data show CDR1 as SGHDN and CDR2 as FVKESK. V was trimmed by 4 bases and J by 5 bases, leaving 14 bases between them.

The chain links TRBV21-1 to TRBJ1-5; TRBD1 was called by the table and not checked on the DNA. TRBV21-1 is a listed pseudogene. CDR3 size: 18 residues. DNA for the CDR3: TGTGCCAGCAGCACAGGGACAGGGGGCACGATGGGCAATCAGCCCCAGCATTTT. Protein sequence: CASSTGTGGTMGNQPQHF.

The genes are TRBV10-3 and TRBJ2-5; 8 nucleotides agree with TRBD1. The J call could be wrong; TRBJ2-7 is a better fit for the DNA end. This CDR3 is 14 amino acids long. The V gene's germline CDR1 is ENHRY and CDR2 SYGVKD. The CDR3, as DNA: TGTGCCATCAGTGGTGGGACAGGATACTACGAGCAGTACTTC. Amino acid sequence: CAISGGTGYYEQYF.

The chain joins TRBV5-8 to TRBJ1-1, with 8 bases fitting TRBD1. Germline V gene data show CDR1 as SGHTS and CDR2 as YDEGEE. CDR3 length equals 16 residues. The trim removed 4 bases at V and 1 base at J, leaving 9 bases unmatched. The chain's CDR3 is CASSPRTGRANTEAFF. For the CDR3, the DNA is TGTGCCAGCAGCCCCAGGACAGGGAGGGCGAACACTGAAGCTTTCTTT. Full variable domain (rest looked up from reference TRBV5-8 and TRBJ1-1): EAGVTQSPTHLIKTRGQQATLRCSPISGHTSVYWYQQALGLGLQFLLWYDEGEERNRGNFPPRFSGRQFPNYSSELNVNALELEDSALYLCASSPRTGRANTEAFFGQGTRLTVV.

CDR3 in DNA: TGTGCCAGTAGTTCTTTTGGGGCTAGCACAGATACGCAGTATTTT. This sequence encodes CASSSFGASTDTQYF. This sequence joins TRBV19 and TRBJ2-3; D might be TRBD1 (5 bases). The CDR3 extends over 15 amino acids. Deletions cut 5 bases from V and 0 bases from J, with 12 bases between. Per germline, CDR1 LNHDA and CDR2 SQIVND (reference sequence).

There are a few counts of this clone. The rearrangement uses TRBV19 and TRBJ1-1; no clear D. Trimming cost V 3 bases and J 7 bases, with 9 bases left between them. Germline V gene lookup returns CDR1 LNHDA and CDR2 SQIVND (reference sequence). CDR3 length equals 12 residues. The CDR3 loop reads CASSMSAGEAFF. The DNA of the CDR3 is TGTGCCAGTAGTATGTCGGCCGGTGAAGCTTTCTTT.

The V gene is TRBV7-8, the J gene TRBJ2-5, with D unclear. The CDR3 has 12 residues. With 5 bases removed from V and 13 bases from J, the gap between germline ends came to 17 bases. Germline V gene sequence: CDR1 SGHVS, CDR2 FQNEAQ. Written as DNA, the CDR3 is TGTGCCAGCAGCACCCCCCAGCACGTCGGGTACTTC. Encoded protein: CASSTPQHVGYF.

This sequence joins TRBV6-6 and TRBJ2-5; D is possibly TRBD1 (6 bases). The CDR3 has 13 amino acids. Trimming took off 7 bases at V and 5 bases at J, with 14 bases between the two ends. In germline, CDR1 is MNHNY, CDR2 SVGAGI (reference sequence). CDR3 in amino acids: CASTIDRTETQYF. The CDR3 nucleotides are TGTGCCAGCACCATCGACAGGACCGAGACCCAGTACTTC.

The chain uses TRBV10-2 and TRBJ1-4; D may be TRBD1 (6 bases). This CDR3 region has 15 residues. V was pared by 1 base and J by 3 bases, with 9 bases between. Per germline, CDR1 WSHSY and CDR2 SAAADI. The CDR3 loop is CASSEFGQPNEKLFF. The CDR3 DNA follows: TGCGCCAGCAGTGAGTTTGGACAGCCTAATGAAAAACTGTTTTTT.